This entry describes one TCR beta chain. Its cognate antigen is unknown. This entry belongs to a study of T cell responses to AZD1222 COVID-19 vaccine. General study results and limits: There were mostly white British donors and more females than males, and clonal diversity was possibly underestimated. Spike-specific TCR breadth and depth both grew after two AZD1222 doses. Spike-spanning, vaccine-associated CD4 TCRs were dominant at 160-218 and 743-854.

Looked up from germline, CDR1 is SGHTA and CDR2 is FQGNSA. CDR3 length equals 16 residues. V was pared by 5 bases and J by 0 bases, with 13 bases between. Sequenced by immunoSEQ multiplex PCR; TCRdb stores in-frame clones only, minus some. The repertoire holds about 150,000 clones, with less than 90% as singletons. The TCR comes from an adult who had recovered from COVID-19. The chain links TRBV7-2 to TRBJ1-4; D is unresolved. The sample here was peripheral blood, taken after recovery from COVID-19. This CDR3 is CASSAHPRATNEKLFF. In DNA, the CDR3 is TGTGCCAGCAGCGCGCACCCGCGAGCAACTAATGAAAAACTGTTTTTT.